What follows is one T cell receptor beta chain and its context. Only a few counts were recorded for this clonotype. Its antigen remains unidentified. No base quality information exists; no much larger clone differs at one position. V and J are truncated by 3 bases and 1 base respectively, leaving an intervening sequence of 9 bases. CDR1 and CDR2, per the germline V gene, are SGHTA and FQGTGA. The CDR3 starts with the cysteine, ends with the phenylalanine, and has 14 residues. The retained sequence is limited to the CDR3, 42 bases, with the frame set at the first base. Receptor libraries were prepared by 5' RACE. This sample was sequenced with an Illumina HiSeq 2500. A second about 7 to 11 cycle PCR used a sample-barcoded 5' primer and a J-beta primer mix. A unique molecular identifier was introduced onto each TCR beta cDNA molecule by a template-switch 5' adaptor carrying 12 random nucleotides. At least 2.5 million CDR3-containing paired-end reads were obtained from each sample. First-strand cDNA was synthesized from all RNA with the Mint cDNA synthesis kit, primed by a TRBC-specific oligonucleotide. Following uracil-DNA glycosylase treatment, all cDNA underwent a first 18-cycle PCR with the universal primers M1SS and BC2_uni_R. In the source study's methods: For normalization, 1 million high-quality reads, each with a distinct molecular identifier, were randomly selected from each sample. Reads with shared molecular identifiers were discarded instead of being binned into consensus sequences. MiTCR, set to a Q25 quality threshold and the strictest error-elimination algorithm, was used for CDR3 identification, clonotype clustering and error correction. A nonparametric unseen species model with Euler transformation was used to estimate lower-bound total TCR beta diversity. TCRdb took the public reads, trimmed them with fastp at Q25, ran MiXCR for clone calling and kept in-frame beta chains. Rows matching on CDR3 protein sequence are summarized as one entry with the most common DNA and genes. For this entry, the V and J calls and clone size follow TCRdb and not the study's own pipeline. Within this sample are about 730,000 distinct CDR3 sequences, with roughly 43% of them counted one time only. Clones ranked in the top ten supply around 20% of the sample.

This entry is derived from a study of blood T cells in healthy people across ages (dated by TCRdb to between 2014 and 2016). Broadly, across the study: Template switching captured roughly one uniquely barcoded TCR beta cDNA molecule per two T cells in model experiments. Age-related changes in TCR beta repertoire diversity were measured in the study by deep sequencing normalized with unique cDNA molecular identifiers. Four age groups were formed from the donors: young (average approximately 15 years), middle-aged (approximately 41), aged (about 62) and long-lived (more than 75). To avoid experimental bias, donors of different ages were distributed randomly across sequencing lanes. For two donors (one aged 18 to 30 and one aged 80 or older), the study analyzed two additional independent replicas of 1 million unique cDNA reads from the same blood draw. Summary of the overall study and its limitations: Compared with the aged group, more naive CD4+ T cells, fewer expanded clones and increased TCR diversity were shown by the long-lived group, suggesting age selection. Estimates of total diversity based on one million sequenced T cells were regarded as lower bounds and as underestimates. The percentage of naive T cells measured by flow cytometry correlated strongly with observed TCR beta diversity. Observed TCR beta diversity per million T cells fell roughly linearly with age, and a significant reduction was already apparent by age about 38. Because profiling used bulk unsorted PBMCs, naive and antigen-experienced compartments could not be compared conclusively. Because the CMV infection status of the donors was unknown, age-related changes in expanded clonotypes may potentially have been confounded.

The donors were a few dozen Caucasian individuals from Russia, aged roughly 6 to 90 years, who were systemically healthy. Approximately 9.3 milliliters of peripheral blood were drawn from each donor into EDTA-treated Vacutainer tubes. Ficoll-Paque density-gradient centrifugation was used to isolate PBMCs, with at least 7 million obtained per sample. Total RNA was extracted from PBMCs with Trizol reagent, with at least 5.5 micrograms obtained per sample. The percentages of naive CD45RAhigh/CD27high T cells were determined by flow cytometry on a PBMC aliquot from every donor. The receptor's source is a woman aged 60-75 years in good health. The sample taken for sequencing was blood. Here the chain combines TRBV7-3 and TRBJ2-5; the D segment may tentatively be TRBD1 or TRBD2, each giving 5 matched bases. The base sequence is TGTGCCAGCAGCTTGTTGGGGGTCCAAGAGACCCAGTACTTC. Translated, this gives CASSLLGVQETQYF.